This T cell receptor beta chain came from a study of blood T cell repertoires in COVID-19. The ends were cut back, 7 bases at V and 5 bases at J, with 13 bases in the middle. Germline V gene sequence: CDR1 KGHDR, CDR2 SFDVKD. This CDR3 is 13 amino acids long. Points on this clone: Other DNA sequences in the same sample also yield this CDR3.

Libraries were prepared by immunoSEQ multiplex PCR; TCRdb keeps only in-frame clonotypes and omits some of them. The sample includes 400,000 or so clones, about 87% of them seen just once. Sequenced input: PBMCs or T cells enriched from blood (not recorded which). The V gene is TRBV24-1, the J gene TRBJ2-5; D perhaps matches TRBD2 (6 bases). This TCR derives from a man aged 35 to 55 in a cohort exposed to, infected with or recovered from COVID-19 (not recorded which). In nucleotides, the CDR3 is TGTGCCACCAGCGGACGGGGGACCGAGACCCAGTACTTC. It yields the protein CATSGRGTETQYF.